Listed below are T cell receptor beta chains from one sample, sequenced in a study of T cell changes during pregnancy in multiple sclerosis. Assay used: immunoSEQ multiplex PCR; TCRdb lists only in-frame clones, some missing. The sample lists fewer than 40,000 clones; around nine tenths were seen once. The sequences come from CD4+ T cells from peripheral blood mononuclear cells, collected after pregnancy. All receptors come from a female donor in good health, enrolled as a control in a pregnancy study. The CDR3 runs from the conserved cysteine through the conserved F or W. Fields, in order: D gene, V gene, J gene, clone size, CDR3 protein, CDR3 DNA. The D gene is left open where the match is weak. Rows give clone size only sometimes, using once, few, many, or a class for an expanded clone.

d_gene: TRBD1
v_gene: TRBV6-5
j_gene: TRBJ2-2
abundance: NA
CDR3aa: CASSPGQGHTGELFF
CDR3nt: TGTGCCAGCAGTCCCGGACAGGGGCACACCGGGGAGCTGTTTTTT

d_gene: TRBD1
v_gene: TRBV6-1
j_gene: TRBJ1-1
abundance: once
CDR3aa: CASSEMDRGRTEAFF
CDR3nt: TGTGCCAGCAGTGAAATGGACAGGGGGCGGACTGAAGCTTTCTTT

d_gene: NA
v_gene: TRBV4-1
j_gene: TRBJ1-5
abundance: few
CDR3aa: CASSQDHEGTLNQPQHF
CDR3nt: TGCGCCAGCAGCCAAGATCATGAGGGGACTCTAAATCAGCCCCAGCATTTT

d_gene: NA
v_gene: TRBV25-1
j_gene: TRBJ1-3
abundance: NA
CDR3aa: CASSEAQTNSGNTIYF
CDR3nt: TGTGCCAGCAGTGAGGCTCAGACTAACTCTGGAAACACCATATATTTT

d_gene: TRBD2
v_gene: TRBV11-2
j_gene: TRBJ2-5
abundance: NA
CDR3aa: CASSLGTSGKETQYF
CDR3nt: TGTGCCAGCAGCCTAGGGACTAGCGGGAAAGAGACCCAGTACTTC

d_gene: NA
v_gene: TRBV30
j_gene: TRBJ2-7
abundance: once
CDR3aa: CAWGGYDEQYF
CDR3nt: TGTGCCTGGGGGGGGTATGACGAGCAGTACTTC

d_gene: NA
v_gene: TRBV4-2
j_gene: TRBJ1-2
abundance: NA
CDR3aa: CASSQDPDAGGPWSGYTF
CDR3nt: TGTGCCAGCAGCCAAGACCCGGACGCGGGGGGTCCATGGTCCGGCTACACCTTC

d_gene: TRBD2
v_gene: TRBV29-1
j_gene: TRBJ2-1
abundance: NA
CDR3aa: CSVVSQTSGYNEQFF
CDR3nt: TGCAGCGTTGTTTCCCAGACTAGCGGATACAATGAGCAGTTCTTC

d_gene: TRBD2
v_gene: TRBV11-2
j_gene: TRBJ2-3
abundance: NA
CDR3aa: CASSYSAGSGSTDTQYF
CDR3nt: TGTGCCAGCAGCTACTCCGCTGGTAGCGGGAGCACAGATACGCAGTATTTT

d_gene: NA
v_gene: TRBV7-8
j_gene: TRBJ1-3
abundance: NA
CDR3aa: CASSLQGLTIYF
CDR3nt: TGTGCCAGCAGCTTACAGGGGCTCACCATATATTTT

d_gene: NA
v_gene: TRBV23-1
j_gene: TRBJ1-2
abundance: NA
CDR3aa: CASGRAGNWDGYTF
CDR3nt: TGCGCCTCCGGGCGGGCAGGCAATTGGGATGGCTACACCTTC

d_gene: TRBD1
v_gene: TRBV19
j_gene: TRBJ1-1
abundance: few
CDR3aa: CASSAGTGWAEAFF
CDR3nt: TGTGCCAGTAGTGCCGGGACAGGGTGGGCTGAAGCTTTCTTT

d_gene: TRBD1
v_gene: TRBV15
j_gene: TRBJ1-6
abundance: once
CDR3aa: CATSRDLRDRVTQPLHF
CDR3nt: TGTGCCACCAGCAGAGATTTGCGGGACAGGGTTACACAACCCCTCCACTTT

d_gene: NA
v_gene: TRBV7-8
j_gene: TRBJ2-7
abundance: NA
CDR3aa: CASSPLGTYAYEQYF
CDR3nt: TGTGCCAGCAGCCCTCTGGGGACTTACGCCTACGAGCAGTACTTC

d_gene: NA
v_gene: TRBV2
j_gene: TRBJ2-1
abundance: NA
CDR3aa: CASSPQGEQFF
CDR3nt: TGTGCCAGCAGTCCCCAGGGTGAGCAGTTCTTC

d_gene: NA
v_gene: TRBV20-1
j_gene: TRBJ1-2
abundance: NA
CDR3aa: CSAPFNYGYTF
CDR3nt: TGCAGTGCCCCGTTTAACTATGGCTACACCTTC

d_gene: NA
v_gene: TRBV11-2
j_gene: TRBJ2-7
abundance: NA
CDR3aa: CASSLGASYEQYF
CDR3nt: TGTGCCAGCAGCTTGGGGGCTTCCTACGAGCAGTACTTC